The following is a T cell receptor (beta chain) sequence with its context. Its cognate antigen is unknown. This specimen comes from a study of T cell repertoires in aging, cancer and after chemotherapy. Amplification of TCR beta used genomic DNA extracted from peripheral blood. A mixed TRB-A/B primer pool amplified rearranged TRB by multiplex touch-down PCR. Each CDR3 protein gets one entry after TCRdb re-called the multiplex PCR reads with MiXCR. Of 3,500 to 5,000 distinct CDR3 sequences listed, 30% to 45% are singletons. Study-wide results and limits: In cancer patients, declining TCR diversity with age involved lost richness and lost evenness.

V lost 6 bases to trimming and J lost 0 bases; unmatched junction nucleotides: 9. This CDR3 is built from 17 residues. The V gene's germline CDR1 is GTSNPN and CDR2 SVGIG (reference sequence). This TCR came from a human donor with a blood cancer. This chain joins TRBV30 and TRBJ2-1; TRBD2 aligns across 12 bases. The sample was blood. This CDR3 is CACSTSGSYSSYNEQFF. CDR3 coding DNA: TGTGCCTGTTCGACTAGCGGGAGTTACAGCTCCTACAATGAGCAGTTCTTC.